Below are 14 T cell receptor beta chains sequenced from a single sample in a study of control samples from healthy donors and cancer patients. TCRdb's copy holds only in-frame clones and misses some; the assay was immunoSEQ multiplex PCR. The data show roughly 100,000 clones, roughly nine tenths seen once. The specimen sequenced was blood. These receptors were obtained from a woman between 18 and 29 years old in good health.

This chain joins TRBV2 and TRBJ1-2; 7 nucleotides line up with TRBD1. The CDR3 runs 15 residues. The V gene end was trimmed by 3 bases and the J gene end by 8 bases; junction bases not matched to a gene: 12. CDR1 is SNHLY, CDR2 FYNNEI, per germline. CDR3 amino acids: CASSDDMTGSSGYTF. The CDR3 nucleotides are TGTGCCAGCAGTGACGACATGACAGGGTCGTCCGGCTACACCTTC.

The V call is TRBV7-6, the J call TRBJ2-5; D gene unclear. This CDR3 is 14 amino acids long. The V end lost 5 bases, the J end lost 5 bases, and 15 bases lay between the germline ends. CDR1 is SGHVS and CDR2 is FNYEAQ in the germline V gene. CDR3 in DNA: TGTGCCAGCAGCCCCTCACCTCTGAGGGAGACCCAGTACTTC. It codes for CASSPSPLRETQYF.

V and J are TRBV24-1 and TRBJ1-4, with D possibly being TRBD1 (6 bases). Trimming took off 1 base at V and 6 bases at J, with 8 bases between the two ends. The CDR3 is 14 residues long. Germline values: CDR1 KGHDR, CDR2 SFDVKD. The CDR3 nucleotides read TGTGCCACCAGTGATTTTGCAGGGGATGAAAAACTGTTTTTT. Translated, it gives CATSDFAGDEKLFF.

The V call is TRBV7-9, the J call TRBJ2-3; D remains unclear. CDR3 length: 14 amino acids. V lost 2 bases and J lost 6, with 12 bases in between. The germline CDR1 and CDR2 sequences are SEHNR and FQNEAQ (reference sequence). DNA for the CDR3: TGTGCCAGCAGCTTAAGAGGAGCCGGTGATACGCAGTATTTT. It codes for CASSLRGAGDTQYF.

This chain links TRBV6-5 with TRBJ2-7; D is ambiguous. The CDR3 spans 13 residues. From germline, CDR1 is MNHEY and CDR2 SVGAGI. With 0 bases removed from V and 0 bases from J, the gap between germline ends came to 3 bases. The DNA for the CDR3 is TGTGCCAGCAGTTACTCTCCCTCCTACGAGCAGTACTTC. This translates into CASSYSPSYEQYF.

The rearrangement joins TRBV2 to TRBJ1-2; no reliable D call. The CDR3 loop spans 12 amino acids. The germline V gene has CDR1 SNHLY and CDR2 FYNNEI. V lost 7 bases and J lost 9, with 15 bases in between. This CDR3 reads CASTPRRGSYTF. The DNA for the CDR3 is TGTGCCAGCACCCCCCGGAGAGGAAGCTACACCTTC. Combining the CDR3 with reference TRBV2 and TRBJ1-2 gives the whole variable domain EPEVTQTPSHQVTQMGQEVILRCVPISNHLYFYWYRQILGQKVEFLVSFYNNEISEKSEIFDDQFSVERPDGSNFTLKIRSTKLEDSAMYFCASTPRRGSYTFGSGTRLTVV.

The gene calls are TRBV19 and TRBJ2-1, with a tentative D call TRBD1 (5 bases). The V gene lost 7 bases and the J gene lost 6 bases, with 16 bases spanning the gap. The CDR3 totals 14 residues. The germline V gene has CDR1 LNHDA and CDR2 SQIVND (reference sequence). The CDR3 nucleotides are TGTGCCAGTAACGACTTGGACATATCCAATGAGCAGTTCTTC. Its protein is CASNDLDISNEQFF.

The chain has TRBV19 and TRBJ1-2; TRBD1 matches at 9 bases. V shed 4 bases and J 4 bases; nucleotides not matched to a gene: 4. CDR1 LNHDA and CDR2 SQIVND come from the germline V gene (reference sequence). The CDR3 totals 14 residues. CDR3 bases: TGTGCCAGTAGTACTGACAGGGGGAGCTATGGCTACACCTTC. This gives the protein CASSTDRGSYGYTF.

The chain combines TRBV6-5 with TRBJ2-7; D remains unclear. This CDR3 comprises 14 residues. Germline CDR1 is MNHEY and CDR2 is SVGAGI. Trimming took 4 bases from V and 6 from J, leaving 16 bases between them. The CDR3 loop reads CASSFGATNSEQYF. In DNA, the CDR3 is TGTGCCAGCAGTTTCGGAGCTACCAACTCCGAGCAGTACTTC.

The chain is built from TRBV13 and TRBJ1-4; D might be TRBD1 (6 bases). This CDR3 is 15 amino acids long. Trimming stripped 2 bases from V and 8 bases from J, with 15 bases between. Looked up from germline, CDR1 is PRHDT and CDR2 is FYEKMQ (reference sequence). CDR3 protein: CASSLNGGGREKLFF. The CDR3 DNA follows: TGTGCCAGCAGCTTAAACGGAGGGGGGAGAGAAAAACTGTTTTTT.

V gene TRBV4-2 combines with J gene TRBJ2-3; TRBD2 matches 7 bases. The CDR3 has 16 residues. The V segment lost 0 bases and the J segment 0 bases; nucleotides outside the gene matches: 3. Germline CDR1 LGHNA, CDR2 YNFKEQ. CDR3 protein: CASSQDGRGSTDTQYF. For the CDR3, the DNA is TGTGCCAGCAGCCAAGATGGGCGGGGGAGCACAGATACGCAGTATTTT.

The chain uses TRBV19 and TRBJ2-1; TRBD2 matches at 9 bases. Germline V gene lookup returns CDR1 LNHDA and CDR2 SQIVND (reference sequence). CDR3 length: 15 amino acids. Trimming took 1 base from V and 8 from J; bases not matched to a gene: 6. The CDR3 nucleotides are TGTGCCAGTAGTATAGGTAGCGGGAGAGGCTATGAGCAGTTCTTC. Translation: CASSIGSGRGYEQFF.

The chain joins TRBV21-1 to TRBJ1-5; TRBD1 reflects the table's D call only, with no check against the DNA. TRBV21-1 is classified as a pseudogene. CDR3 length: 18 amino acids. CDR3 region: CASSKRNGGTGIFQPQHF. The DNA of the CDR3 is TGTGCCAGCAGCAAAAGGAATGGAGGGACAGGGATTTTCCAGCCCCAGCATTTT.

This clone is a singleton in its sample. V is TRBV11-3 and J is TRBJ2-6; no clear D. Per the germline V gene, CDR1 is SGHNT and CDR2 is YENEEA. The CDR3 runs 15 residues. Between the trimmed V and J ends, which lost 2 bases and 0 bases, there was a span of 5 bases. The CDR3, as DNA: TGTGCCAGCAGCTTATACAACTCTGGGGCCAACGTCCTGACTTTC. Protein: CASSLYNSGANVLTF.